This T cell receptor (beta chain) emerged from a study of T cells after yellow fever vaccination. In the study overall: SMART-Seq v4 Ultra Low Input handled preparation of low-cell-number fractions.

The junction had 9 bases not matched to a gene; V was cut back by 8 bases and J by 1 base. Germline lookup yields CDR1 SGHKS and CDR2 YYEKEE (reference sequence). The CDR3 extends over 15 amino acids. This clonotype was seen a few times. The antigen is not known. Study-wide findings and caveats: Abundant clonotypes from the bulk population could have been carried over as contaminants into FACS-sorted repertoires. Primary-vaccination clones mostly resurfaced post-booster (around 95% CD4, roughly 90% CD8). Weaker overall, the secondary response nonetheless peaked faster (day 5 versus 15).

TCRdb recomputed calls from the 5' RACE reads with MiXCR, one row per CDR3 protein. The sample contains 550,000 or so distinct CDR3 sequences, roughly 21% of which appear only once. The receptor was derived from a man younger than 40 who received the YFV17D yellow fever vaccine. The sequenced sample was PBMCs, obtained 15 days after the yellow fever booster vaccination. The chain couples TRBV5-5 to TRBJ2-7; 10 bases agree with TRBD2. Written as DNA, the CDR3 is TGTGCCAGTCACCGAACTAGCGGGGATTCCTACGAGCAGTACTTC. It translates to CASHRTSGDSYEQYF.